This paragraph reports one T cell receptor (beta chain). Recruitment covered under 25 US areas and drew participants whose ages spanned about 18 to 95 years. Trimming removed 3 bases at V and 1 base at J, with 9 bases between. This CDR3 has 14 amino acids. Germline V CDR1 and CDR2: LNHDA, SQIVND (reference sequence). This sample was included in a study of blood T cell repertoires in COVID-19. Study-wide context: Researchers got acute and convalescent COVID-19 samples from the United States, Italy and Spain. Sources were T cells, B-cell-depleted T cells, or PBMCs; the material itself was cDNA or gDNA.

Per the authors' pipeline: It was from reference gene primer amplification that nucleated cell counts were estimated. Assay: immunoSEQ multiplex PCR; the TCRdb copy retains only in-frame clones and omits some. V, J and clone size were drawn from that table, and D and trimming were deduced from the DNA. Of approximately 210,000 clones listed, under 80% are singletons. The receptor was isolated from a woman aged 50 to 60 with acute COVID-19. Material for sequencing was PBMCs or T cells enriched from blood (not recorded which). The chain combines TRBV19 with TRBJ1-1; D ambiguous. The CDR3 DNA reads TGTGCCAGTAGTATTACGAGTTCGAACACTGAAGCTTTCTTT. Protein sequence: CASSITSSNTEAFF. Drawing the rest from reference TRBV19 and TRBJ1-1, the complete variable domain is DGGITQSPKYLFRKEGQNVTLSCEQNLNHDAMYWYRQDPGQGLRLIYYSQIVNDFQKGDIAEGYSVSREKKESFPLTVTSAQKNPTAFYLCASSITSSNTEAFFGQGTRLTVV.